This is a list of T cell receptor beta chains from one sample in a study of shared clonotypes between healthy human individuals. The table came from immunoSEQ multiplex PCR; TCRdb's copy has only in-frame clones and leaves some out. The sample shows approximately 2.5 million clones, approximately 92% of them seen only once. Sequences were obtained from naive CD4+ T cells sorted from blood. The source of these receptors is a man younger than 35 in good health. Each CDR3 is given with its conserved first and last residue. D genes are given only for firm matches. Expanded clones are given a class, and other clones once, few, many or no size at all.

clone size: NA; V gene: TRBV11-2; D gene: TRBD1; J gene: TRBJ1-3; CDR3 DNA: TGTGCCAGCAGCACCCGTGACAGGGGGACTTCTGGAAACACCATATATTTT; CDR3 protein: CASSTRDRGTSGNTIYF
clone size: few; V gene: TRBV10-3; D gene: NA; J gene: TRBJ1-2; CDR3 DNA: TGTGCCATCACCACTGCAGGCCATATAGGCTACACCTTC; CDR3 protein: CAITTAGHIGYTF
clone size: NA; V gene: TRBV29-1; D gene: NA; J gene: TRBJ2-1; CDR3 DNA: TGCAGCGTTGCGGGGACTGGTGAGCAGTTCTTC; CDR3 protein: CSVAGTGEQFF
clone size: NA; V gene: TRBV27; D gene: NA; J gene: TRBJ1-4; CDR3 DNA: TGTGCCAGCAGTTCGGGATTCCCTGAAAAACTGTTTTTT; CDR3 protein: CASSSGFPEKLFF
clone size: NA; V gene: TRBV4-3; D gene: TRBD1; J gene: TRBJ2-7; CDR3 DNA: TGCGCCAGCAGCCCCGGGACAGGGCGGGAGCAGTACTTC; CDR3 protein: CASSPGTGREQYF
clone size: NA; V gene: TRBV6-6; D gene: TRBD1; J gene: TRBJ2-1; CDR3 DNA: TGTGCCAGCAGTTCCCGGGACAGGACCTACAATGAGCAGTTCTTC; CDR3 protein: CASSSRDRTYNEQFF
clone size: NA; V gene: TRBV19; D gene: TRBD2; J gene: TRBJ2-3; CDR3 DNA: TGTGCCAGTACCCCCGGGGGGGGACCTAGCACAGATACGCAGTATTTT; CDR3 protein: CASTPGGGPSTDTQYF
clone size: NA; V gene: TRBV28; D gene: NA; J gene: TRBJ2-5; CDR3 DNA: TGTGCCAGCTCCCGGGGCCAAGAGACCCAGTACTTC; CDR3 protein: CASSRGQETQYF
clone size: NA; V gene: TRBV10-3; D gene: TRBD1; J gene: TRBJ1-1; CDR3 DNA: TGTGCCATCAGTAAGGACAGGGTCGATATGAACACTGAAGCTTTCTTT; CDR3 protein: CAISKDRVDMNTEAFF
clone size: few; V gene: TRBV19; D gene: NA; J gene: TRBJ1-1; CDR3 DNA: TGTGCCAGTAGCCTAGCACGGGAGCTTCCAAAAGCTTTCTTT; CDR3 protein: CASSLARELPKAFF
clone size: NA; V gene: TRBV28; D gene: NA; J gene: TRBJ1-3; CDR3 DNA: TGTGCCAGCAGTCCCTTCCTCGGGCCGCCTGGAAACACCATATATTTT; CDR3 protein: CASSPFLGPPGNTIYF
clone size: NA; V gene: TRBV30; D gene: NA; J gene: TRBJ2-7; CDR3 DNA: TGTGCCTGGAGTGCCAGGCAGGGGATTGACGAGCAGTACTTC; CDR3 protein: CAWSARQGIDEQYF
clone size: NA; V gene: TRBV5-6; D gene: NA; J gene: TRBJ1-1; CDR3 DNA: TGTGCCAGCAGCGTGGACCCCCACCTAGAAGCTTTCTTT; CDR3 protein: CASSVDPHLEAFF
clone size: NA; V gene: TRBV5-4; D gene: NA; J gene: TRBJ1-1; CDR3 DNA: TGTGCCAGCAGCTTCGGTGGGACCACTGAAGCTTTCTTT; CDR3 protein: CASSFGGTTEAFF
clone size: NA; V gene: TRBV10-3; D gene: TRBD2; J gene: TRBJ2-3; CDR3 DNA: TGTGCCATCAGTCAGACTAGCGGGAGTCGAGATACGCAGTATTTT; CDR3 protein: CAISQTSGSRDTQYF
clone size: NA; V gene: TRBV10-3; D gene: NA; J gene: TRBJ2-7; CDR3 DNA: TGTGCCATCAGCGAATCACAGGGAAATCGGTACGAGCAGTACTTC; CDR3 protein: CAISESQGNRYEQYF
clone size: NA; V gene: TRBV27; D gene: TRBD1; J gene: TRBJ1-4; CDR3 DNA: TGTGCCAGCAGTTCGGGACAGGGTTGGGAAAAACTGTTTTTT; CDR3 protein: CASSSGQGWEKLFF
clone size: NA; V gene: TRBV2; D gene: TRBD2; J gene: TRBJ2-3; CDR3 DNA: TGTGCCAGCAGTGAAGTACTAGCGGGACGGACAGATACGCAGTATTTT; CDR3 protein: CASSEVLAGRTDTQYF
clone size: NA; V gene: TRBV7-9; D gene: NA; J gene: TRBJ2-4; CDR3 DNA: TGTGCCAGCAGCCCCTCGGCGCGAGCCAAAAACATTCAGTACTTC; CDR3 protein: CASSPSARAKNIQYF
clone size: NA; V gene: TRBV7-2; D gene: NA; J gene: TRBJ1-3; CDR3 DNA: TGTGCCAGCAGCTTAGAAGGGTGGGCTGGAAACACCATATATTTT; CDR3 protein: CASSLEGWAGNTIYF
clone size: NA; V gene: TRBV7-9; D gene: NA; J gene: TRBJ1-6; CDR3 DNA: TGTGCCAGCAGCCAGCCGTCCGACACCACCTATAATTCACCCCTCCACTTT; CDR3 protein: CASSQPSDTTYNSPLHF
clone size: few; V gene: TRBV6-5; D gene: TRBD1; J gene: TRBJ1-6; CDR3 DNA: TGTGCCAGCAGTTACTCCGGGACAGCCAATTCACCCCTCCACTTT; CDR3 protein: CASSYSGTANSPLHF